This record covers a single T cell receptor beta chain. Its antigen is undetermined. The data were obtained in a study of T cell responses to AZD1222 COVID-19 vaccine. Overall study findings and caveats: Baseline seropositivity occurred in only six AZD1222 recipients. CD4 TCRs associated with vaccination spanned spike, dominating at 160-218 and 743-854. Compared with day 0, the breadth and depth of the Spike-specific TCR repertoire rose significantly after two doses of AZD1222. The donor cohort was predominantly white British with a female majority, and clonal diversity may have been underestimated.

TCRdb's copy holds only in-frame clones and misses some; the assay was immunoSEQ multiplex PCR. The sample holds 30,000 to 35,000 clones; approximately 93% are singletons and the top ten take about 41%. The CDR3 spans 16 residues. The V end was cut by 0 bases, the J end by 0 bases, with 12 bases between. CDR1 is SGHNT and CDR2 is YYREEE in the germline V gene (reference sequence). The J gene is TRBJ1-2, the V gene TRBV5-4, with TRBD1 as a possible D gene (5 bases). The TCR comes from an adult in good health. This material consisted of peripheral blood, taken on day 0 of AZD1222 vaccination. CDR3 region: CASSLAGQTSNYGYTF. For the CDR3, the DNA is TGTGCCAGCAGCTTGGCAGGGCAGACATCTAACTATGGCTACACCTTC.